The 17 T cell receptor beta chains in this list originate from one sample, sequenced in a study of shared clonotypes between healthy human individuals. Libraries were prepared by immunoSEQ multiplex PCR; TCRdb keeps only in-frame clonotypes and omits some of them. The table lists 2 million to 3 million clones, 90% to 95% of them singletons, with around 0.4% in the top ten. Sample: naive CD4+ T cells from PBMCs. As for subset: CD45RA+ positively selected. These TCRs come from a man aged 18 to 29 in good health. Some clones in this sample may be carry-over from other donors' samples.

The rearrangement links TRBV15 to TRBJ1-5; D is unresolved. Germline V gives CDR1 LNHNV, CDR2 YYDKDF (reference sequence). V dropped 2 bases and J dropped 5 bases, with 13 bases sitting between them. This CDR3 spans 15 amino acids. The CDR3: CATSRSLRADQPQHF. The CDR3 DNA reads TGTGCCACCAGCAGATCCCTCCGGGCAGATCAGCCCCAGCATTTT.

This chain uses TRBV6-5 with TRBJ2-3; weak D call: TRBD2 (6 bases). Germline loops: CDR1 MNHEY, CDR2 SVGAGI. The CDR3 runs 14 residues. The V end was cut by 6 bases, the J end by 6 bases, with 16 bases between. CDR3 sequence reads: CASSRGLTSDTQYF. The CDR3 DNA sequence: TGTGCCAGCAGCCGGGGGTTGACGTCGGATACGCAGTATTTT.

The gene calls are TRBV5-1 and TRBJ2-5; 7 nucleotides match TRBD1. The trim removed 4 bases at V and 2 bases at J, leaving 8 bases unmatched. This CDR3 has 15 residues. Looked up from germline, CDR1 is SGHRS and CDR2 is YFSETQ. As DNA, the CDR3 is TGCGCCAGCAGCGTCCAGAGGACAGGTCAAGAGACCCAGTACTTC. Its translation is CASSVQRTGQETQYF.

A few counts support this clone. The rearrangement links TRBV7-2 to TRBJ1-1; tentatively, D is TRBD1 (5 bases). Deletions cut 10 bases from V and 1 base from J, with 10 bases between. Germline CDR1 is SGHTA and CDR2 is FQGNSA. The CDR3 contains 12 residues. In nucleotides, the CDR3 is TGTGCCACCGGACAAACGAACACTGAAGCTTTCTTT. Encoded protein: CATGQTNTEAFF.

The chain uses TRBV28 and TRBJ1-1; 7 bases map to TRBD1. J lost 5 bases, V lost 4 bases, and 4 bases had no gene match. The CDR3 runs 13 residues. Per germline, CDR1 MDHEN and CDR2 SYDVKM. CDR3: CASSSGTATEAFF. The CDR3 nucleotides read TGTGCCAGCAGTTCTGGGACAGCGACTGAAGCTTTCTTT.

This sequence joins TRBV7-9 and TRBJ2-1, with 9 bases identical to TRBD2. Trimming at V came to 4 bases and at J to 3 bases, leaving 10 bases not matched to a gene. CDR3 length: 17 residues. CDR1 and CDR2 (germline): SEHNR, FQNEAQ (reference sequence). CDR3 sequence: CASSSKGAGGNYNEQFF. DNA for the CDR3: TGTGCCAGCAGCTCAAAGGGGGCGGGAGGGAACTACAATGAGCAGTTCTTC.

This clone has just one count. V is TRBV29-1 and J is TRBJ2-7; a possible D gene is TRBD1 (6 bases). The CDR3 is 15 residues long. The ends were cut back, 6 bases at V and 6 bases at J, with 24 bases in the middle. Germline V gene sequence: CDR1 SQVTM, CDR2 ANQGSEA. CDR3 loop: CSVASGSGDSREQYF. CDR3 DNA: TGCAGCGTCGCCTCTGGGTCAGGGGATTCCCGCGAGCAGTACTTC.

J is TRBJ2-5 and V is TRBV23-1, with 7 bases aligning to TRBD2. TRBV23-1 is designated an ORF whose function remains uncertain. This CDR3 comprises 16 residues. The trim removed 3 bases at V and 5 bases at J, leaving 12 bases unmatched. DNA of the CDR3: TGCGCCAGCAGTCACTCCCTCGGGAGGTCCATGGAGACCCAGTACTTC. Encoded protein: CASSHSLGRSMETQYF.

In the case of this clone: The same CDR3 also results from other DNA sequences found in this sample. J is TRBJ2-2 and V is TRBV2; TRBD1 or TRBD2 may be the D gene (6 bases each). Trimming removed 4 bases at V and 6 bases at J, with 9 bases between. This CDR3 comprises 13 residues. Germline V lookup: CDR1 SNHLY, CDR2 FYNNEI. Here the CDR3 DNA reads TGTGCCAGCAGTGTTGGGGGGCCCGGGGAGCTGTTTTTT. Translating it yields CASSVGGPGELFF.

The CDR3 DNA reads as TGCGCCAGCAGCTTGGACAGGGGCTCGTCTCGCGAGCAGTACTTC. Its translation is CASSLDRGSSREQYF. The chain uses TRBV5-1 and TRBJ2-7; 7 bases are shared with TRBD1. V lost 0 bases, J lost 6 bases, and 9 bases stayed unmatched. The CDR3 runs to 15 residues. Germline CDR1 is SGHRS and CDR2 is YFSETQ.

This clone has a single count. The rearrangement links TRBV9 to TRBJ1-2; D is unclear. The CDR3 consists of 14 residues. In germline, CDR1 is SGDLS, CDR2 YYNGEE. V was clipped by 1 base and J by 2 bases, with 9 bases between them. CDR3: CASSVLATNYGYTF. The CDR3 bases are TGTGCCAGCAGCGTATTAGCCACGAACTATGGCTACACCTTC.

The rearrangement links TRBV21-1 to TRBJ1-5. TRBV21-1 is tagged as a pseudogene. The CDR3 is made up of 13 amino acids. CDR3 DNA: TGTGCCAGCAGCCGAGGGAGAGGGCAGCCCCAGCATTTT. It translates to CASSRGRGQPQHF.

V and J are TRBV6-5 and TRBJ2-5; 7 bases align to TRBD2. The CDR3 consists of 14 residues. With V trimmed by 6 bases and J by 5 bases, 9 bases remained unmatched. Germline assignment: CDR1 MNHEY and CDR2 SVGAGI. The CDR3 DNA sequence: TGTGCCAGCAGCTTGTGGGGGGGTGGGGAGACCCAGTACTTC. Amino acid sequence: CASSLWGGGETQYF.

V gene TRBV15 combines with J gene TRBJ1-4, with D possibly TRBD1 on 5 matching bases. Trimming cost V 2 bases and J 10 bases, with 23 bases left between them. This CDR3 has 17 residues. Germline V gene sequence: CDR1 LNHNV, CDR2 YYDKDF (reference sequence). The DNA of the CDR3 is TGTGCCACCAGCAGAAAAATCGGGACCCCCGGCGGTGGAAAACTGTTTTTT. Its translation: CATSRKIGTPGGGKLFF. Full variable domain (rest looked up from reference TRBV15 and TRBJ1-4): DAMVIQNPRYQVTQFGKPVTLSCSQTLNHNVMYWYQQKSSQAPKLLFHYYDKDFNNEADTPDNFQSRRPNTSFCFLDIRSPGLGDTAMYLCATSRKIGTPGGGKLFFGSGTQLSVL.

This clone is a singleton in its sample. This rearrangement joins TRBV7-6 to TRBJ2-3, with 9 bases aligning to TRBD2. The germline gives CDR1 SGHVS, CDR2 FNYEAQ. The CDR3 spans 15 residues. The trim removed 0 bases at V and 4 bases at J, leaving 2 bases unmatched. The CDR3 DNA is TGTGCCAGCAGCTTAGCTAGCGGGAGCCCAGATACGCAGTATTTT. Translation gives CASSLASGSPDTQYF. Together with reference TRBV7-6 and TRBJ2-3, the CDR3 gives the full variable domain: GAGVSQSPRYKVTKRGQDVALRCDPISGHVSLYWYRQALGQGPEFLTYFNYEAQQDKSGLPNDRFSAERPEGSISTLTIQRTEQRDSAMYRCASSLASGSPDTQYFGPGTRLTVL.

The chain couples TRBV7-2 to TRBJ2-3, with D unclear. V was cut by 3 bases and J by 2 bases, with 6 bases left in between. Germline values: CDR1 SGHTA, CDR2 FQGNSA. There are 13 residues in the CDR3. CDR3 DNA sequence: TGTGCCAGCAGCTTGAAGACCACAGATACGCAGTATTTT. This encodes CASSLKTTDTQYF.

J is TRBJ2-3 and V is TRBV7-3; D gene unclear. CDR1 is SGHTA and CDR2 is FQGTGA in the germline V gene. Trimming stripped 5 bases from V and 1 base from J, with 16 bases between. This CDR3 comprises 16 residues. The CDR3 here is CASSPPGNRGTDTQYF. In nucleotides, the CDR3 is TGTGCCAGCAGCCCCCCGGGCAACCGAGGCACAGATACGCAGTATTTT.